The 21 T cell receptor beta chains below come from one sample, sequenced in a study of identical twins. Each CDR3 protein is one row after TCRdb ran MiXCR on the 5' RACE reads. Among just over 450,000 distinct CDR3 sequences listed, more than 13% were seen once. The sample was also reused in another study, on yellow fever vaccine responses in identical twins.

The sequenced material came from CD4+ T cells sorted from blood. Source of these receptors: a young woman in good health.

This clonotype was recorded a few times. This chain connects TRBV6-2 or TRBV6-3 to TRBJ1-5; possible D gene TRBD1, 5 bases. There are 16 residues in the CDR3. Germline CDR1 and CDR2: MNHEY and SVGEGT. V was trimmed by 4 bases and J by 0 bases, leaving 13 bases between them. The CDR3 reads CASSSNEGNSNQPQHF. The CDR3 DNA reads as TGTGCCAGCAGTTCCAACGAGGGGAATAGCAATCAGCCCCAGCATTTT.

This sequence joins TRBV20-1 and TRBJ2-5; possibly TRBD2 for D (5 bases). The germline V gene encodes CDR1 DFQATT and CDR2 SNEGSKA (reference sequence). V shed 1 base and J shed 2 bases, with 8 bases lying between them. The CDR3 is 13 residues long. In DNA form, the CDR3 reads TGCAGTGCTAGAGCCGGGAAACAAGAGACCCAGTACTTC. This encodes CSARAGKQETQYF.

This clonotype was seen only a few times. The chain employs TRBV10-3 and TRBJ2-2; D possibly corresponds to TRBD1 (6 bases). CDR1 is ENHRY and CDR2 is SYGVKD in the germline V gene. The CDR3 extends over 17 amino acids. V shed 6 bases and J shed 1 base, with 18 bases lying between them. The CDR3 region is CAISVSTGPLNTGELFF. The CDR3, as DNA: TGTGCCATCAGCGTCTCCACAGGGCCCCTGAACACCGGGGAGCTGTTTTTT.

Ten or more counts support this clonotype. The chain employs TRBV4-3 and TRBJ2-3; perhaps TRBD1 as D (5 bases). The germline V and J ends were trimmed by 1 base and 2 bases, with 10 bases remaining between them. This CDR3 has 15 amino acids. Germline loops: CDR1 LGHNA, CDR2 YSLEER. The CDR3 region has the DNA TGCGCCAGCAGCCAAGCAGCCAGGGACACAGATACGCAGTATTTT. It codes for CASSQAARDTDTQYF.

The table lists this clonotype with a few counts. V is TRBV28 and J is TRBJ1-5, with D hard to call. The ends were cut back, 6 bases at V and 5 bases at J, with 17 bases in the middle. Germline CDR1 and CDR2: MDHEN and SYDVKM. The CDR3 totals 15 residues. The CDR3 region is CASSLPTVQDQPQHF. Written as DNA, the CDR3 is TGTGCCAGCAGCCTCCCGACCGTTCAGGATCAGCCCCAGCATTTT. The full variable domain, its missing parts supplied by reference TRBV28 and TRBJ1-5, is DVKVTQSSRYLVKRTGEKVFLECVQDMDHENMFWYRQDPGLGLRLIYFSYDVKMKEKGDIPEGYSVSREKKERFSLILESASTNQTSMYLCASSLPTVQDQPQHFGDGTRLSIL.

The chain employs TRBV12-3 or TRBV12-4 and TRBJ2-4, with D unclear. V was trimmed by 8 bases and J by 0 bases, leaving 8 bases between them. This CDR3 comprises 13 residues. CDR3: CASRWTAKNIQYF. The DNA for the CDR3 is TGTGCCAGCCGATGGACAGCCAAAAACATTCAGTACTTC.

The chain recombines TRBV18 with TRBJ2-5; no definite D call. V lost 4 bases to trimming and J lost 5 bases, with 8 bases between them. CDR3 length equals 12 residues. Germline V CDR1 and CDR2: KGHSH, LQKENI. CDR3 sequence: CASSRLEETQYF. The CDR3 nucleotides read TGTGCCAGCTCACGGCTTGAGGAGACCCAGTACTTC.

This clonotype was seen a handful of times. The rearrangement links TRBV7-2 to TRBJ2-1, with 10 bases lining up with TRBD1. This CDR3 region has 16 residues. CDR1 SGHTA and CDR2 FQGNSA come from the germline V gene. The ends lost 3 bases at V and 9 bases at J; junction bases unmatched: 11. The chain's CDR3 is CASSFTTGQGSVEQFF. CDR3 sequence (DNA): TGTGCCAGCAGCTTCACCACGGGACAGGGGTCCGTTGAGCAGTTCTTC.

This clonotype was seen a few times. Here the CDR3 reads CASSQDGARTDTQYF. Here the CDR3 DNA reads TGTGCCAGCAGCCAAGACGGCGCCCGGACAGATACGCAGTATTTT. The chain links TRBV14 to TRBJ2-3; D remains unclear. With 0 bases removed from V and 3 bases from J, the gap between germline ends came to 10 bases. This CDR3 contains 15 residues. Germline values: CDR1 SGHDN, CDR2 FVKESK.

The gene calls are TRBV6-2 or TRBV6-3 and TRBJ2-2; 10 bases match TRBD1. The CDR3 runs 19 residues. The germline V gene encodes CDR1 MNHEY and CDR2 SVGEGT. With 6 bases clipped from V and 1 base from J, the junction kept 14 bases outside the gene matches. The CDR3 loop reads CASSHRDRGSPENTGELFF. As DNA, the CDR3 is TGTGCCAGCAGCCACCGGGACAGGGGATCCCCCGAGAACACCGGGGAGCTGTTTTTT.

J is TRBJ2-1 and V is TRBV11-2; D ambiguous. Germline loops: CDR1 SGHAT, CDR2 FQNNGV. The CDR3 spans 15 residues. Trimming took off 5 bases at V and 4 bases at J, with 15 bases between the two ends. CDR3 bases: TGTGCCAGCAGCCGACCGTTCACCCCATACAATGAGCAGTTCTTC. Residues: CASSRPFTPYNEQFF. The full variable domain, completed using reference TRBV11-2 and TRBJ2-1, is EAGVAQSPRYKIIEKRQSVAFWCNPISGHATLYWYQQILGQGPKLLIQFQNNGVVDDSQLPKDRFSAERLKGVDSTLKIQPAKLEDSAVYLCASSRPFTPYNEQFFGPGTRLTVL.

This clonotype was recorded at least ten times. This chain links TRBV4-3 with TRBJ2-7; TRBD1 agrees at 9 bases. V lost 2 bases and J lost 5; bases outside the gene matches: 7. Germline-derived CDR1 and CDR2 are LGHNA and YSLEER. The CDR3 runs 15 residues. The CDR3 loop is CASSQFGTGSNEQYF. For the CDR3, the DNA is TGCGCCAGCAGCCAATTCGGGACAGGGAGCAACGAGCAGTACTTC.

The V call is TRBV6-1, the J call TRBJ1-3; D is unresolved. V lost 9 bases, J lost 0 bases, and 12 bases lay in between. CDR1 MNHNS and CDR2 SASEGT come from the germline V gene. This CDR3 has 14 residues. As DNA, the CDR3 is TGTGCCAGTAAGTCCGGTGGCTCTGGAAACACCATATATTTT. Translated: CASKSGGSGNTIYF.

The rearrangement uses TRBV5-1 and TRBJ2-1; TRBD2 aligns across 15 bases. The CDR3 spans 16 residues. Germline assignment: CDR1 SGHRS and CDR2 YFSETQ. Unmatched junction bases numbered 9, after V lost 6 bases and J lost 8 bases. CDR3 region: CASIGTSGGTGDEQFF. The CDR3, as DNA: TGCGCCAGCATCGGGACTAGCGGGGGGACGGGCGATGAGCAGTTCTTC.

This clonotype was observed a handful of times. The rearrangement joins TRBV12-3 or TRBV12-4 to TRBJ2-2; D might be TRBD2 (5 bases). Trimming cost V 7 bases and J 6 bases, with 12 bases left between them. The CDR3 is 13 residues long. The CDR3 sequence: CASTARAAGELFF. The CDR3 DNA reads TGTGCCAGCACCGCGAGGGCCGCCGGGGAGCTGTTTTTT.

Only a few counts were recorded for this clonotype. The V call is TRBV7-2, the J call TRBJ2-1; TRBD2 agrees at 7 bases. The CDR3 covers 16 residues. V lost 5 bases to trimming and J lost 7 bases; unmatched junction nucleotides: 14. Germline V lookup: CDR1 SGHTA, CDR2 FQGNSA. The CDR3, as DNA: TGTGCCAGCAGCCATGACGTAGGCCGGGGGGTGAATGAGCAGTTCTTC. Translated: CASSHDVGRGVNEQFF.

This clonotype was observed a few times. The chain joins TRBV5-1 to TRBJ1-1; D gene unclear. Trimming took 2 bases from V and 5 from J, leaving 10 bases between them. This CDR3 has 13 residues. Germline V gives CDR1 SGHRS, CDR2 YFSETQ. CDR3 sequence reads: CASSFVAGTEAFF. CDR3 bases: TGCGCCAGCAGCTTTGTGGCTGGTACTGAAGCTTTCTTT. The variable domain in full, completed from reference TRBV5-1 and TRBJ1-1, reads KAGVTQTPRYLIKTRGQQVTLSCSPISGHRSVSWYQQTPGQGLQFLFEYFSETQRNKGNFPGRFSGRQFSNSRSEMNVSTLELGDSALYLCASSFVAGTEAFFGQGTRLTVV.

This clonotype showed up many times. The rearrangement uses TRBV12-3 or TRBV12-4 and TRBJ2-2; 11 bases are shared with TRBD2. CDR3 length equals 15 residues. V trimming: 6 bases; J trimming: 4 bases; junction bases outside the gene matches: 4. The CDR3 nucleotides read TGTGCCAGCAGGGATAGCGGGAGGGGCACCGGGGAGCTGTTTTTT. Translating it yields CASRDSGRGTGELFF.

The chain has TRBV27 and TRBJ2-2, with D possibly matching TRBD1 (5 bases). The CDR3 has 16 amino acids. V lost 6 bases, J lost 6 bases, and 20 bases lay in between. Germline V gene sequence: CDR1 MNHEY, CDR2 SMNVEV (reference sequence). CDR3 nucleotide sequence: TGTGCCAGCAGCAAAAGTCAGGGAACAAGGTCCGGGGAGCTGTTTTTT. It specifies CASSKSQGTRSGELFF.

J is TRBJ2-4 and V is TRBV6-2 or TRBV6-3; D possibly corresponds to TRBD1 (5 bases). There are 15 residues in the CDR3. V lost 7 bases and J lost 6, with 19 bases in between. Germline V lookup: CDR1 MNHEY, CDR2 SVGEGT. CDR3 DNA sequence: TGTGCCAGCACCTCTGGGGCGGATACGGGAAACATTCAGTACTTC. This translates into CASTSGADTGNIQYF.

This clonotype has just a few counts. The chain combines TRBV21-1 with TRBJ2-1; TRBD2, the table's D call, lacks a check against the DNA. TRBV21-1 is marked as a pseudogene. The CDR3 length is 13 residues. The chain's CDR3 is CASSSGGTVEQFF. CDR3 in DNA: TGTGCCAGCAGCTCGGGGGGGACCGTTGAGCAGTTCTTC.